Listed below are T cell receptor beta chains from one sample, sequenced in a study of T-cell memory formation after mild COVID-19. TCRdb redid the calling of the 5' RACE reads with MiXCR, one entry per CDR3 protein. The data show hundreds of thousands of distinct CDR3 sequences, 15% to 20% seen once. Input material: PBMCs or a T cell subset sorted from them (not recorded which). Source of these receptors: an adult woman who had mild COVID-19 (a few samples of this study predate the infection). Cell type and time point are not known. The CDR3 runs from the conserved cysteine through the conserved F or W. Each record gives: V gene, clone size, D gene, J gene, CDR3 DNA, CDR3 protein. A D gene is named only where the DNA matches it firmly. Not every row has a clone size; where given, it reads once, few, many or a size class.

V: TRBV18
size: NA
D: NA
J: TRBJ1-2
DNA: TGTGCCAGCTCACCCGGACTCCCCTATGGCTACACCTTC
CDR3: CASSPGLPYGYTF

V: TRBV5-1
size: few
D: TRBD1
J: TRBJ2-7
DNA: TGCGCCAGCAGCGAGGGGGGGACAGGGGACTACGAGCAGTACTTC
CDR3: CASSEGGTGDYEQYF

V: TRBV11-1
size: NA
D: TRBD1
J: TRBJ1-1
DNA: TGTGCCAGCATTGGACAGGTGAACACTGAAGCTTTCTTT
CDR3: CASIGQVNTEAFF

V: TRBV5-1
size: many
D: NA
J: TRBJ2-1
DNA: TGCGCCAGCAGCTCAGGGGGGATTGAGCAGTTCTTC
CDR3: CASSSGGIEQFF

V: TRBV9
size: few
D: NA
J: TRBJ1-1
DNA: TGTGCCAGCAGCGTAGAAGGATCGGAAGCTTTCTTT
CDR3: CASSVEGSEAFF

V: TRBV5-1
size: NA
D: TRBD1
J: TRBJ2-7
DNA: TGCGCCAGCAGCCGCCGGACAGGGGACGAGCAGTACTTC
CDR3: CASSRRTGDEQYF

V: TRBV4-3
size: few
D: NA
J: TRBJ2-5
DNA: TGCGCCAGCAGCCAAGGAGAGGGAGGACTGGAGACCCAGTACTTC
CDR3: CASSQGEGGLETQYF

V: TRBV12-3/TRBV12-4
size: few
D: NA
J: TRBJ2-3
DNA: TGTGCCAGCAGCCCTCGAGGGGAAGATACGCAGTATTTT
CDR3: CASSPRGEDTQYF

V: TRBV20-1
size: many
D: NA
J: TRBJ1-5
DNA: TGCAGTGCACCCCAGGGGAGAGGGCAGCCCCAGCATTTT
CDR3: CSAPQGRGQPQHF

V: TRBV19
size: few
D: NA
J: TRBJ2-2
DNA: TGTGCCAGTGGGGGCCGGTATCACGGGGAGCTGTTTTTT
CDR3: CASGGRYHGELFF

V: TRBV7-9
size: few
D: NA
J: TRBJ2-7
DNA: TGTGCCAGCAGCTCCCCGGTCCACGAGCAGTACTTC
CDR3: CASSSPVHEQYF

V: TRBV4-2
size: few
D: NA
J: TRBJ2-5
DNA: TGTGCCAGCAGCCAAGCCCCCCCGGGCAGCCAAGAGACCCAGTACTTC
CDR3: CASSQAPPGSQETQYF

V: TRBV6-1
size: many
D: TRBD2
J: TRBJ2-2
DNA: TGTGCCAGCAGTGAAACTAGCGGGGGGCATTACACCGGGGAGCTGTTTTTT
CDR3: CASSETSGGHYTGELFF

V: TRBV12-3/TRBV12-4
size: NA
D: NA
J: TRBJ2-5
DNA: TGTGCCAGCAGCCCCCGGAGGACTCTAGAGACCCAGTACTTC
CDR3: CASSPRRTLETQYF

V: TRBV20-1
size: many
D: NA
J: TRBJ2-5
DNA: TGCAGTGCTAGAGATCCTTTAAGGGCCAGCCAAGAGACCCAGTACTTC
CDR3: CSARDPLRASQETQYF

V: TRBV24-1
size: NA
D: NA
J: TRBJ2-5
DNA: TGTGCCACCAGTGATGAACAGGGCCAAGAGACCCAGTACTTC
CDR3: CATSDEQGQETQYF

V: TRBV6-2/TRBV6-3
size: few
D: TRBD2
J: TRBJ2-1
DNA: TGTGCCAGCAGTTACTCTTCTCTAGCGGGTATATACAATGAGCAGTTCTTC
CDR3: CASSYSSLAGIYNEQFF